This TCR beta chain was profiled in a study of human versus mouse CDR3 diversity and MHC coevolution (dated by TCRdb to about 2017). With regard to the full study: According to reports, the immunoSEQ assay can detect one in 200,000 T cells and keeps multiplex PCR amplification bias to a minimum. Across mouse and human samples, the number of valid reads per sample ranged from about 5.5 x 10^6 to 1.7 x 10^7. The human cohort was made up of three healthy volunteer blood donors, who at collection were aged 30 to 40, 40 to 49 and 60 to 69, one donor in each range. Repertoires of human naive CD4 T cells were used as a reference for TCR selection on multiple MHC II alleles and were compared against human-TCR-locus transgenic mice carrying single MHC II. Overall study results and their limits: On average, more CDR3 deletions and insertions were observed in humans than in mice, indicating greater exonuclease and TdT activity. Among all compared groups, two of the three human donors had the lowest clonal inequality scores. The largest TCR beta repertoire according to iCHAO1 estimates belonged to humans, at about 1.6 million clonotypes, a result attributed likely to selection by multiple MHC II molecules. Repertoire diversity was not considered directly comparable between humans and mice because human T cells were selected on 5 to 7 MHC II alleles.

Of note for this clone: Its antigen remains unidentified. Base-call qualities are not available, and no considerably larger clone is one nucleotide away.

According to the germline V gene, CDR1 reads SGHDN and CDR2 reads FVKESK. From its cysteine to its phenylalanine, the CDR3 spans 16 amino acids. The CDR3 DNA has 48 bases and is translated from base 1. Clipping removes 1 base from V and 1 base from J, with 3 as the unmatched junction base count. The QIAGEN blood and tissue kit was used to extract genomic DNA from sorted cells, and the DNA was quantified on a NanoDrop 1000. Using multiplex PCR of genomic DNA, the immunoSEQ platform deep sequenced and quantified the TCR alpha and beta chains. Processing in the source paper ran as follows. Annotation of the TCR sequences relied on IMGT gene and region definitions. Out-of-frame rearrangements were taken as a proxy for the preselection repertoire and were compared with in-frame clonotypes. The iCHAO1 estimator supplied with the immunoSEQ platform was used to estimate repertoire size. Clonal inequality was measured with a Gini index on in-frame amino acid clonotypes, based on the Lorenz curve. Shared clonotypes were counted with the intersect function of the R package tcR, and similarity was scored with the Jaccard index. V, J and V-J usage frequencies went into a principal component analysis run with the R prcomp function, with no normalization applied. TCRdb's version of the immuneACCESS table is confined to in-frame rearrangements and falls short of the full clone set. An unresolved V gene accounts for under half of the shortfall where checked; the remainder is of unknown origin. The V and J calls and clone size come from that table; D and trimming were worked out from the DNA. This sample has tens of thousands of clones in its table, and around 94% of those were observed once. The ten largest make up about 19% of the sample.

Fluorescence-activated cell sorting was used to isolate naive CD4 T cells, defined as CD45RO-negative and CD62L-positive, from PBMCs. Around 53 ml of fresh peripheral blood was collected from each donor, and PBMCs were isolated by Ficoll density centrifugation. Cells were sorted on a FACSAria III instrument, and every sample had a purity above 95%. Recombination joined TRBV14 with TRBJ2-2, with 7 middle bases fitting TRBD2. Sequenced material: naive CD4+ T cells from blood. Per the publication, the cell subset or site label means: CD45RO-negative CD62L-positive naive CD4 T cells. The sequence was obtained from a person between 60 and 69 years old in good health. The nucleotides are TGTGCCAGCAGCCAAGGCGGGAGATTGAACACCGGGGAGCTGTTTTTT. Translated, this gives CASSQGGRLNTGELFF. The CDR3, completed at both ends by the reference TRBV14 and TRBJ2-2 genes, gives the full variable domain EAGVTQFPSHSVIEKGQTVTLRCDPISGHDNLYWYRRVMGKEIKFLLHFVKESKQDESGMPNNRFLAERTGGTYSTLKVQPAELEDSGVYFCASSQGGRLNTGELFFGEGSRLTVL.